The 27 T cell receptor beta chains reported below all come from one sample, sequenced in a study of identical twins. TCRdb reprocessed the 5' RACE reads with MiXCR, giving one entry per CDR3 protein. The sample includes 550,000 to 800,000 distinct CDR3 sequences, under 8.5% seen only once; the top ten take 1.5% to 2%. The same sample was also used in a study of yellow fever vaccine responses in identical twins.

Sequencing input: PBMCs. Receptors were obtained from a woman between 18 and 29 years old in good health.

This clonotype was recorded a few times. V and J are TRBV24-1 and TRBJ1-6; 8 bases are shared with TRBD1. This CDR3 is 13 amino acids long. Trimming took 6 bases from V and 9 from J; bases not matched to a gene: 3. Germline V CDR1 and CDR2: KGHDR, SFDVKD. CDR3 protein: CATSRTGTSPLHF. CDR3 DNA: TGTGCCACCAGTCGGACAGGGACTTCACCCCTCCACTTT.

The chain is built from TRBV3-1 and TRBJ2-3; D not certain. V was shortened by 9 bases and J by 1 base, with 11 bases between the two germline ends. The germline CDR1 and CDR2 sequences are LGHDT and YNNKEL (reference sequence). The CDR3 loop spans 13 amino acids. The CDR3 DNA sequence: TGTGCCAGTACCCGTCGGGGCACAGATACGCAGTATTTT. Translating gives CASTRRGTDTQYF.

The CDR3 coding sequence is TGTGCCACCGTCCCGGGACAGGGATCCCTGAACTACGAGCAGTACTTC. Residues: CATVPGQGSLNYEQYF. The rearrangement joins TRBV10-3 to TRBJ2-7; 9 bases are shared with TRBD1. Germline lookup yields CDR1 ENHRY and CDR2 SYGVKD. The CDR3 loop spans 16 amino acids. The ends lost 10 bases at V and 3 bases at J; junction bases unmatched: 16.

The J gene is TRBJ2-3, the V gene TRBV18; D unresolved. The CDR3 runs to 15 residues. Germline values: CDR1 KGHSH, CDR2 LQKENI. Trimming removed 0 bases from V and 4 bases from J, with 11 bases in between. CDR3 protein: CASSPPPTAPDTQYF. In nucleotides, the CDR3 is TGTGCCAGCTCACCACCGCCCACAGCTCCAGATACGCAGTATTTT.

V gene TRBV28 combines with J gene TRBJ2-1; 13 nucleotides align to TRBD2. CDR1 and CDR2 from the germline V gene are MDHEN and SYDVKM. CDR3 size: 19 residues. Trimming at V came to 2 bases and at J to 0 bases, leaving 7 bases not matched to a gene. The CDR3 nucleotides read TGTGCCAGCAGTTTAGACGTAGGGACTAGCGGGATCTCCTACAATGAGCAGTTCTTC. It yields the protein CASSLDVGTSGISYNEQFF.

This clonotype was detected ten times or more. This chain links TRBV5-1 with TRBJ1-4; TRBD1 agrees at 9 bases. V was pared by 2 bases and J by 8 bases, with 4 bases of the junction left unmatched. There are 14 residues in the CDR3. Germline V gene data show CDR1 as SGHRS and CDR2 as YFSETQ. The CDR3 bases are TGCGCCAGCAGCTTCCAGACAGGGGGGGAAAAACTGTTTTTT. This sequence encodes CASSFQTGGEKLFF.

V and J are TRBV29-1 and TRBJ2-1; a weak D match, TRBD2 (6 bases). This CDR3 has 14 amino acids. Trimming took 0 bases from V and 6 from J, leaving 12 bases between them. Germline lookup yields CDR1 SQVTM and CDR2 ANQGSEA. CDR3 residues: CSVEDRVSGNEQFF. As DNA, the CDR3 is TGCAGCGTTGAAGACAGGGTTAGCGGCAATGAGCAGTTCTTC.

The table lists this clonotype with a few counts. This rearrangement joins TRBV7-3 to TRBJ2-2; 8 bases map to TRBD2. Looked up from germline, CDR1 is SGHTA and CDR2 is FQGTGA. V was pared by 5 bases and J by 3 bases, with 14 bases of the junction left unmatched. This CDR3 has 18 residues. The CDR3 nucleotides read TGTGCCAGCAGCGCGCATCCCAAAGCGGGAGATGACACCGGGGAGCTGTTTTTT. Protein: CASSAHPKAGDDTGELFF.

This clonotype showed up just once. The chain carries TRBV6-2 or TRBV6-3 and TRBJ2-1; no clear D gene. The CDR3 runs 13 residues. V lost 4 bases and J lost 4, with 8 bases in between. Germline assignment: CDR1 MNHEY and CDR2 SVGEGT. DNA of the CDR3: TGTGCCAGCAGTTTCACAGCTTACAATGAGCAGTTCTTC. Encoded protein: CASSFTAYNEQFF.

This clonotype was found a few times. The rearrangement joins TRBV2 to TRBJ2-7; D gene ambiguous. V lost 4 bases to trimming and J lost 2 bases, with 18 bases between them. CDR1 and CDR2 (germline): SNHLY, FYNNEI. The CDR3 covers 16 residues. This CDR3 reads CASSADDGSDTYEQYF. Here the CDR3 DNA reads TGTGCCAGCAGTGCGGATGACGGTTCTGACACCTACGAGCAGTACTTC.

This clonotype was detected a few times. This rearrangement joins TRBV6-2 or TRBV6-3 to TRBJ1-5; 10 positions match TRBD1. The CDR3 spans 14 residues. The germline V gene has CDR1 MNHEY and CDR2 SVGEGT. With 7 bases clipped from V and 6 bases from J, the junction kept 6 bases outside the gene matches. The CDR3 DNA sequence: TGTGCCAGCAACGACAGGGGGCAAGGTCAGCCCCAGCATTTT. Translation: CASNDRGQGQPQHF.

This clonotype was seen many times. This chain connects TRBV5-1 to TRBJ2-7; D is unclear. V dropped 2 bases and J dropped 5 bases, with 14 bases sitting between them. The CDR3 is made up of 14 amino acids. Germline V gene lookup returns CDR1 SGHRS and CDR2 YFSETQ. The CDR3 DNA follows: TGCGCCAGCAGCTTAGGTTTTGTGCAAGACGAGCAGTACTTC. Amino acid sequence: CASSLGFVQDEQYF.

This clonotype was observed a few times. V usage is TRBV10-3 and J usage is TRBJ2-7, with D maybe TRBD1 (5 bases). Per the germline V gene, CDR1 is ENHRY and CDR2 is SYGVKD. The CDR3 has 13 amino acids. V lost 6 bases and J 1 base, leaving 10 bases between the germline ends. The DNA for the CDR3 is TGTGCCATCAGCGGAGACAGTTCCTACGAGCAGTACTTC. It encodes CAISGDSSYEQYF.

This clonotype has ten or more counts. The rearrangement links TRBV20-1 to TRBJ1-3; D not resolved. Germline V gives CDR1 DFQATT, CDR2 SNEGSKA (reference sequence). This CDR3 contains 12 residues. V was cut by 1 base and J by 4 bases, with 5 bases left in between. CDR3 in amino acids: CSARGGGNTIYF. DNA for the CDR3: TGCAGTGCTAGAGGGGGAGGAAACACCATATATTTT.

V is TRBV7-6 and J is TRBJ2-3; no definite D call. The germline V and J ends were trimmed by 5 bases and 4 bases, with 10 bases remaining between them. Germline V CDR1 and CDR2: SGHVS, FNYEAQ. The CDR3 spans 13 residues. As DNA, the CDR3 is TGTGCCAGCAGCGAACCGCTAGCAGATACGCAGTATTTT. Amino acid sequence: CASSEPLADTQYF.

This clonotype was observed a few times. This chain joins TRBV5-1 and TRBJ1-1; D is perhaps TRBD1 (5 bases). This CDR3 is 15 amino acids long. Germline CDR1 and CDR2: SGHRS and YFSETQ. The V end lost 9 bases, the J end lost 0 bases, and 18 bases lay between the germline ends. The CDR3 loop reads CATATDPQMNTEAFF. As DNA, the CDR3 is TGCGCCACCGCGACAGACCCCCAAATGAACACTGAAGCTTTCTTT.

This clonotype has ten or more counts. The chain carries TRBV3-1 and TRBJ1-1, with no clear D. Germline CDR1 is LGHDT and CDR2 is YNNKEL (reference sequence). V was shortened by 1 base and J by 0 bases, with 9 bases between the two germline ends. This CDR3 has 15 residues. CDR3 in DNA: TGTGCCAGCAGCCAAGGTGGAGGTGTGAACACTGAAGCTTTCTTT. Encoded protein: CASSQGGGVNTEAFF.

CDR3 coding DNA: TGTGCCACCAGTGATTCGACAGGACCCGCGGTTAAGTACTTC. It is translated as CATSDSTGPAVKYF. The chain recombines TRBV24-1 with TRBJ2-7; maybe TRBD1 (6 bases). The germline CDR1 and CDR2 sequences are KGHDR and SFDVKD. The ends were cut back, 2 bases at V and 11 bases at J, with 18 bases in the middle. This CDR3 is 14 amino acids long.

The sample holds many counts of this clonotype. The rearrangement links TRBV11-1 to TRBJ2-5; 10 nucleotides line up with TRBD1. Germline V lookup: CDR1 SGHAT, CDR2 FQDESV (reference sequence). V was clipped by 4 bases and J by 6 bases; unmatched bases: 17. The CDR3 runs 18 residues. Here the CDR3 reads CASSYAPNRDRGVQTQYF. The CDR3 DNA follows: TGTGCCAGCAGCTACGCCCCTAACCGGGACAGGGGTGTACAGACCCAGTACTTC.

This clonotype has a handful of counts. The chain carries TRBV5-1 and TRBJ2-7; 7 bases are a match to TRBD1. Germline V lookup: CDR1 SGHRS, CDR2 YFSETQ. CDR3 length: 14 amino acids. The J segment lost 3 bases and the V segment lost 2 bases, leaving 5 bases of the junction unmatched. Written as DNA, the CDR3 is TGCGCCAGCAGCTTTGGGACAGCTCGCTACGAGCAGTACTTC. It yields the protein CASSFGTARYEQYF.

This clonotype was seen ten or more times. The V call is TRBV12-3 or TRBV12-4, the J call TRBJ2-5; possibly TRBD2 for D (5 bases). This CDR3 has 16 amino acids. V lost 5 bases, J lost 5 bases, and 21 bases lay in between. CDR3 protein: CASSPSDLAIRETQYF. In nucleotides, the CDR3 is TGTGCCAGCAGTCCATCCGATTTAGCGATTCGCGAGACCCAGTACTTC.

This clonotype was picked up a small number of times. The chain carries TRBV6-1 and TRBJ1-2, with TRBD1 matching 8 bases. The germline V gene encodes CDR1 MNHNS and CDR2 SASEGT. Germline trimming cut 6 bases from V and 8 bases from J; bases unmatched to any gene: 8. The CDR3 length is 13 residues. The CDR3 spells CASSPDRGAGYTF. The CDR3 bases are TGTGCCAGCAGCCCCGACAGGGGCGCAGGCTACACCTTC.

This clonotype was recorded at least ten times. The gene calls are TRBV20-1 and TRBJ2-3; no firm D call. Germline V gene sequence: CDR1 DFQATT, CDR2 SNEGSKA (reference sequence). The CDR3 totals 14 residues. V gave up 1 base and J gave up 2 bases, with 10 bases separating them. In nucleotides, the CDR3 is TGCAGTGCTAGAGGGGTTACCTACACAGATACGCAGTATTTT. As protein: CSARGVTYTDTQYF.

This clonotype occurred many times. The chain recombines TRBV4-1 with TRBJ2-1, with a possible D match to TRBD1 (6 bases). Germline values: CDR1 MGHRA, CDR2 YSYEKL. This CDR3 region has 13 residues. Trimming left V 10 bases short and J 4 bases short, with 14 bases between. CDR3 protein: CATRDTYYNEQFF. CDR3 coding DNA: TGCGCCACCAGGGACACCTATTACAATGAGCAGTTCTTC.

The V and J genes are TRBV27 and TRBJ1-1, with D tentatively TRBD1 (5 bases). Trimming pared 2 bases from V and 0 bases from J, leaving 13 bases between. Germline V gene data show CDR1 as MNHEY and CDR2 as SMNVEV (reference sequence). The CDR3 sequence is 16 residues long. CDR3 region: CASSLGAGLMNTEAFF. CDR3 coding DNA: TGTGCCAGCAGTTTAGGGGCAGGGTTAATGAACACTGAAGCTTTCTTT.

V usage is TRBV21-1 and J usage is TRBJ2-7; the DNA was not used to check the table's D call, TRBD1. TRBV21-1 is an annotated pseudogene. This CDR3 spans 17 amino acids. CDR3 coding DNA: TGTGCCAGCAGCAAAGTCACCCATCGACGGAACAGCTACGAGCAGTACGTC. Translation gives CASSKVTHRRNSYEQYV.

This rearrangement joins TRBV28 to TRBJ2-5; possible D gene TRBD2, 5 bases. Looked up from germline, CDR1 is MDHEN and CDR2 is SYDVKM. The CDR3 totals 15 residues. Deletions cut 6 bases from V and 3 bases from J, with 17 bases between. CDR3 region: CASRLTPLREETQYF. In DNA, the CDR3 is TGTGCCAGCAGACTGACGCCGTTGAGGGAAGAGACCCAGTACTTC.